This T cell receptor beta chain is from a study of cytomegalovirus exposure and HLA in healthy donors. Whole-study context: Within the Caucasian-associated ancestry cluster were roughly 82% of the approximately 370 genotyped donors. General study findings and limits: Accurate prediction of most subjects' HLA-A and HLA-B alleles from TCR beta sequences was reported. Later on, a genetic analysis was performed. It linked a missense variant in DCLRE1C with V- and J-gene trimming of TCR beta.

There are 14 residues in the CDR3. The V end was cut by 2 bases, the J end by 5 bases, with 10 bases between. Germline CDR1 and CDR2: KGHSH and LQKENI. PCR primers comprised 60 Vbeta and 13 Jbeta primers. Clones were read by immunoSEQ multiplex PCR, and TCRdb kept only the in-frame ones, dropping some. Among nearly 95,000 clones, roughly 73% were seen once, and the ten largest hold roughly 3.8%. Details on this clone: Its specificity is unknown.

The V call is TRBV18, the J call TRBJ1-5; possibly TRBD1 for D (5 bases). This TCR derives from a woman aged 40 to 50 in good health and CMV-seronegative. The sequenced sample was PBMCs. CDR3 protein: CASSPSGGDQPQHF. CDR3 DNA sequence: TGTGCCAGCTCACCATCGGGGGGTGATCAGCCCCAGCATTTT.